This is a list of T cell receptor beta chains from one sample in a study of blood T cells in healthy people across ages. Each CDR3 protein is one row after TCRdb ran MiXCR on the 5' RACE reads. In the table there are about a million distinct CDR3 sequences, roughly two fifths of which are singletons. Sequenced material: blood. These receptors were obtained from a man younger than 35 in good health. Both conserved end residues are part of each CDR3. The D gene is left open where the match is weak. A clone size is listed for some rows: how often the clone was seen (once, few, many), or a class if it is expanded.

cdr3_nt cdr3_aa clone_size j_call d_call v_call
TGTGCCAGCAGTCCGGGACAGGAAGGTTCCGGCTACACCTTC CASSPGQEGSGYTF - TRBJ1-2 TRBD1 TRBV6-5
TGTGCCAGCAGATTCACGGGTGCCACTGAAGCTTTCTTT CASRFTGATEAFF - TRBJ1-1 - TRBV6-5
TGTGCCTGGGGACAGGGTCCGGACGAGCAGTACTTC CAWGQGPDEQYF - TRBJ2-7 TRBD1 TRBV30
TGTGCCAGCAGCCGACGGACAGGGGTCGAGCAGTACTTC CASSRRTGVEQYF - TRBJ2-7 TRBD1 TRBV9
TGCAGTGCTAGCGAAACGGGAGGGCCCTACAATGAGCAGTTCTTC CSASETGGPYNEQFF - TRBJ2-1 TRBD2 TRBV20-1
TGCAGCGCCGCCGACAGAGAGCAGTTCTTC CSAADREQFF few TRBJ2-1 - TRBV29-1
TGCGCCAGCAGCTTGAAGGGTAGTGCGGGTAGAACCTACAATGAGCAGTACTTC CASSLKGSAGRTYNEQYF - TRBJ2-7 - TRBV5-1
TGTGCCAGCAGCCTTGCTTCTGTGTACGAGCAGTACTTC CASSLASVYEQYF few TRBJ2-7 - TRBV6-6
TGTGCCAGCAGCTTGGGTTGGGCAGGGGAAGGGTATGGCTACACCTTC CASSLGWAGEGYGYTF - TRBJ1-2 - TRBV5-4
TGCAGTGCTCTTGGACTAGCGGGGCACACAGATACGCAGTATTTT CSALGLAGHTDTQYF - TRBJ2-3 TRBD2 TRBV20-1
TGTGCCACCAGGGGGAGGTCATATGAAAAACTGTTTTTT CATRGRSYEKLFF - TRBJ1-4 TRBD1 TRBV27
TGTGCCAGCAACGAAGGACTAGCCCACGCTGAGCAGTTCTTC CASNEGLAHAEQFF - TRBJ2-1 TRBD2 TRBV2
TGTGCCAGCAGCTTAGGGGAACGGGGAAAACTGTTTTTT CASSLGERGKLFF few TRBJ1-4 - TRBV11-2
TGCAGCGTTGAAGGACTAGCGAACAATGAGCAGTTCTTC CSVEGLANNEQFF many TRBJ2-1 TRBD2 TRBV29-1
TGTGCCAGCAGCTCCGGGACAGGGACCCACAATTCACCCCTCCACTTT CASSSGTGTHNSPLHF few TRBJ1-6 TRBD1 TRBV7-2
TGTGCCAGCAGCTCAAAGGGGGCAGGGAACACTGAAGCTTTCTTT CASSSKGAGNTEAFF few TRBJ1-1 TRBD1 TRBV11-2
TGCAGTGCTAGAGAAGAGGGGCCCCAGCATTTT CSAREEGPQHF - TRBJ1-5 - TRBV20-1
TGCAGTGCTAGCAAGCGGGGGGGGACAGATACGCAGTATTTT CSASKRGGTDTQYF - TRBJ2-3 TRBD2 TRBV20-1
TGCAGTGCCCCTCACGGCACTACCACTGAAGCTTTCTTT CSAPHGTTTEAFF - TRBJ1-1 - TRBV20-1
TGCAGTGCCGTTGGTGGGACAGGGGTGGTCGAAGGCTACACCTTC CSAVGGTGVVEGYTF - TRBJ1-2 TRBD1 TRBV20-1
TGTGCCAGCAGCGAGGAGGGAGTTGGGAATGAGCAGTTCTTC CASSEEGVGNEQFF few TRBJ2-1 - TRBV9
TGTGCCAGCAGTTTACGTTCAGGGAGGACAGATACGCAGTATTTT CASSLRSGRTDTQYF - TRBJ2-3 - TRBV6-6
TGTGCCAGCAGTCTTCCACGACGAGAGACCCAGTACTTC CASSLPRRETQYF few TRBJ2-5 - TRBV7-9
TGCAGTGCTACCCGGACAGGGCTTAGCACAGATACGCAGTATTTT CSATRTGLSTDTQYF - TRBJ2-3 TRBD1 TRBV20-1